The present TCR beta chain was sequenced within a study of identical twins. Germline V gene lookup returns CDR1 SGHRS and CDR2 YFSETQ. The CDR3 runs 15 residues. V lost 1 base to trimming and J lost 7 bases; unmatched junction nucleotides: 10. As for this clonotype: Its antigen is unknown.

TCRdb independently ran MiXCR on the 5' RACE reads; one entry per CDR3 protein. The table shows roughly 290,000 distinct CDR3 sequences, with roughly 9.7% occurring only once. Whole-study findings and limits: Cord blood's abundant beta clonotypes had fewer insertions, unlike memory repertoires.

The same data also went into a second study, on yellow fever vaccine responses in identical twins.

The chain joins TRBV5-1 to TRBJ2-7; TRBD1 agrees at 8 bases. The sequencing input was CD8+ T cells sorted from blood. This receptor was taken from a woman between 18 and 29 years old in good health. CDR3: CASSLRTGPSGEQYF. CDR3 DNA sequence: TGCGCCAGCAGCTTGCGGACAGGGCCCTCGGGGGAGCAGTACTTC. The whole variable domain, remainder taken from reference TRBV5-1 and TRBJ2-7, is KAGVTQTPRYLIKTRGQQVTLSCSPISGHRSVSWYQQTPGQGLQFLFEYFSETQRNKGNFPGRFSGRQFSNSRSEMNVSTLELGDSALYLCASSLRTGPSGEQYFGPGTRLTVT.